These 28 T cell receptor beta chains originate from one sample sequenced in a study of vaccination and CD4 T cells after COVID-19. Treatment in this sample: approximately 9-day PBMC culture with coronavirus spike peptide pools or control peptides (ViraFEST assay). Which antigens these TCRs recognize remains unknown. Sequence data for DNA of cultured CD4+ T cells were generated by the Oncomine TCR Beta short-read assay. TCRdb reprocessed the PCR reads via MiXCR and lists one record per CDR3 protein. The sample shows over 10,000 distinct CDR3 sequences, roughly half of them seen only once. The sequences come from cultured CD4+ T cells from blood, collected after SARS-CoV-2 vaccination. The receptor set was obtained from a human donor with COVID-19.

This clonotype occurred a few times. The J gene is TRBJ2-5, the V gene TRBV6-1; TRBD1 matches 7 bases. V shed 5 bases and J 5 bases; nucleotides not matched to a gene: 11. The CDR3 loop spans 15 amino acids. Germline values: CDR1 MNHNS, CDR2 SASEGT. CDR3 loop: CASSLNRGGWETQYF. The CDR3 nucleotides read TGTGCCAGCAGTCTAAACAGGGGTGGTTGGGAGACCCAGTACTTC.

There are a few counts of this clonotype. The chain couples TRBV20-1 to TRBJ2-5, with 12 nucleotides matching TRBD2. The CDR3 extends over 15 amino acids. CDR1 and CDR2 from the germline V gene are DFQATT and SNEGSKA (reference sequence). V was pared by 5 bases and J by 2 bases, with 6 bases of the junction left unmatched. CDR3 amino acids: CSAGPSGGVQETQYF. The CDR3 DNA sequence: TGCAGTGCTGGCCCTAGCGGGGGGGTACAAGAGACCCAGTACTTC.

This clonotype has a handful of counts. This rearrangement joins TRBV7-8 to TRBJ2-4; no clear D. Germline V gene sequence: CDR1 SGHVS, CDR2 FQNEAQ. The CDR3 has 17 amino acids. V was cut by 0 bases and J by 0 bases, with 12 bases left in between. The CDR3 coding sequence is TGTGCCAGCAGCTTAGCCCCTCGCCCCCTAGCCAAAAACATTCAGTACTTC. Translation gives CASSLAPRPLAKNIQYF. Supplemented by reference TRBV7-8 and TRBJ2-4, the full variable domain reads GAGVSQSPRYKVAKRGQDVALRCDPISGHVSLFWYQQALGQGPEFLTYFQNEAQLDKSGLPSDRFFAERPEGSVSTLKIQRTQQEDSAVYLCASSLAPRPLAKNIQYFGAGTRLSVL.

This chain uses TRBV6-4 with TRBJ2-3; D is unresolved. Looked up from germline, CDR1 is MRHNA and CDR2 is SNTAGT. The CDR3 is made up of 15 amino acids. The V gene lost 5 bases and the J gene lost 0 bases, with 12 bases spanning the gap. CDR3 amino acids: CASSSEHTSTDTQYF. CDR3 nucleotides: TGTGCCAGCAGTTCGGAGCACACTAGCACAGATACGCAGTATTTT.

J is TRBJ1-1 and V is TRBV29-1, with D unclear. The CDR3 spans 13 residues. Trimming stripped 3 bases from V and 1 base from J, with 9 bases between. The germline V gene has CDR1 SQVTM and CDR2 ANQGSEA. The CDR3 spells CSVDLTANTEAFF. CDR3 nucleotides: TGCAGCGTTGATCTGACTGCGAACACTGAAGCTTTCTTT.

The rearrangement uses TRBV27 and TRBJ1-3, with D possibly matching TRBD1 (6 bases). With 2 bases removed from V and 4 bases from J, the gap between germline ends came to 18 bases. CDR3 length: 17 amino acids. Germline assignment: CDR1 MNHEY and CDR2 SMNVEV (reference sequence). CDR3 region: CASSLTGTPLQGNTIYF. DNA for the CDR3: TGTGCCAGCAGTTTAACCGGGACACCACTTCAGGGAAACACCATATATTTT.

V gene TRBV6-2 or TRBV6-3 combines with J gene TRBJ2-6; D could derive from TRBD1 or TRBD2 (5 bases each). CDR1 and CDR2 from the germline V gene are MNHEY and SVGEGT. The ends were cut back, 8 bases at V and 0 bases at J, with 17 bases in the middle. CDR3 length: 17 residues. The CDR3, as DNA: TGTGCCAGCGCGCCGGGGCTACTCGGCTCTGGGGCCAACGTCCTGACTTTC. Residues: CASAPGLLGSGANVLTF.

This clonotype is labeled large. The chain carries TRBV24-1 and TRBJ2-2; D is perhaps TRBD1 (5 bases). The V gene's germline CDR1 is KGHDR and CDR2 SFDVKD. Trimming left V 9 bases short and J 1 base short, with 8 bases between. The CDR3 sequence is 13 residues long. CDR3 bases: TGTGCCACCTCCAGGGAGAACACCGGGGAGCTGTTTTTT. Its protein is CATSRENTGELFF.

The genes are TRBV28 and TRBJ2-7; 9 bases align to TRBD1. Germline V gene data show CDR1 as MDHEN and CDR2 as SYDVKM. After removal of 7 bases from V and 6 bases from J, the junction contained 7 bases not matched to a gene. The CDR3 spans 13 residues. The DNA for the CDR3 is TGTGCCAGCACCCGGGACAGGGTATTCGAGCAGTACTTC. As protein: CASTRDRVFEQYF.

DNA for the CDR3: TGTGCCAGCAGTTTTACGGGGGAGACCCAGTACTTC. It is translated as CASSFTGETQYF. J is TRBJ2-5 and V is TRBV27; a possible D gene is TRBD2 (5 bases). Germline V lookup: CDR1 MNHEY, CDR2 SMNVEV (reference sequence). The germline V and J ends were trimmed by 3 bases and 5 bases, with 7 bases remaining between them. The CDR3 has 12 residues.

This clonotype has a handful of counts. The CDR3 region is CASSLRSGRSSPLHF. DNA of the CDR3: TGTGCCAGCAGCTTACGGTCAGGGAGGAGTTCACCCCTCCACTTT. This chain connects TRBV7-2 to TRBJ1-6, with a weak D call TRBD1 (5 bases). The CDR3 is made up of 15 amino acids. Trimming left V 2 bases short and J 9 bases short, with 14 bases between. Germline V CDR1 and CDR2: SGHTA, FQGNSA.

This clonotype was recorded a few times. The rearrangement uses TRBV7-2 and TRBJ1-3, with a possible D match to TRBD1 (6 bases). The V end lost 0 bases, the J end lost 5 bases, and 11 bases lay between the germline ends. CDR1 and CDR2 from the germline V gene are SGHTA and FQGNSA. The CDR3 is 15 amino acids. The CDR3 reads CASSLAGRGRNTIYF. CDR3 sequence (DNA): TGTGCCAGCAGCTTAGCGGGTAGGGGGAGAAACACCATATATTTT.

This clonotype was counted only a few times. This chain connects TRBV10-3 to TRBJ1-5, with unresolved D. Germline V gives CDR1 ENHRY, CDR2 SYGVKD. This CDR3 region has 14 residues. Trimming shortened V by 0 bases and J by 1 base, and 4 bases separated the two germline ends. CDR3 coding DNA: TGTGCCATCAGTGAGTCGAGGAGCAATCAGCCCCAGCATTTT. Translated, it gives CAISESRSNQPQHF.

This clonotype was detected only a few times. The gene calls are TRBV20-1 and TRBJ1-2; 8 positions match TRBD1. This CDR3 region has 13 residues. V dropped 2 bases and J dropped 3; count of bases not matched to a gene: 2. In germline, CDR1 is DFQATT, CDR2 SNEGSKA (reference sequence). The CDR3: CSARPTGDYGYTF. The CDR3 nucleotides read TGCAGTGCTAGACCGACAGGGGACTATGGCTACACCTTC.

The chain is built from TRBV5-4 and TRBJ2-5; perhaps TRBD2 as D (5 bases). The V end was cut by 4 bases, the J end by 2 bases, with 21 bases between. CDR3 length: 17 amino acids. The germline gives CDR1 SGHNT, CDR2 YYREEE (reference sequence). In DNA, the CDR3 is TGTGCCAGCAGCGGACCAACGTCTAGAAGGAGGCAAGAGACCCAGTACTTC. This translates into CASSGPTSRRRQETQYF. Full variable domain (missing parts from reference TRBV5-4 and TRBJ2-5): ETGVTQSPTHLIKTRGQQVTLRCSSQSGHNTVSWYQQALGQGPQFIFQYYREEENGRGNFPPRFSGLQFPNYSSELNVNALELDDSALYLCASSGPTSRRRQETQYFGPGTRLLVL.

V usage is TRBV7-9 and J usage is TRBJ2-3; 7 bases map to TRBD1. Germline V gives CDR1 SEHNR, CDR2 FQNEAQ (reference sequence). This CDR3 comprises 16 residues. J gave up 3 bases and V 2 bases, and 8 bases lay outside the gene matches. CDR3 sequence (DNA): TGTGCCAGCAGCTTATCGCAGGGGGTAGGGACAGATACGCAGTATTTT. It encodes CASSLSQGVGTDTQYF.

J is TRBJ2-1 and V is TRBV11-3; D remains ambiguous. This CDR3 comprises 14 residues. V was clipped by 4 bases and J by 7 bases, with 14 bases between them. Germline V gene data show CDR1 as SGHNT and CDR2 as YENEEA. The chain's CDR3 is CASSSDGSGNEQFF. The CDR3 DNA is TGTGCCAGCAGCTCGGACGGGTCTGGGAATGAGCAGTTCTTC.

V gene TRBV10-3 combines with J gene TRBJ1-2, with 9 bases lining up with TRBD1. Per the germline V gene, CDR1 is ENHRY and CDR2 is SYGVKD. CDR3 length: 12 residues. The junction had 5 bases not matched to a gene; V was cut back by 11 bases and J by 4 bases. In nucleotides, the CDR3 is TGTGCCGCCACGGACAGGGGCTATGGCTACACCTTC. Amino acid sequence: CAATDRGYGYTF.

The chain is built from TRBV28 and TRBJ1-2; tentative D call: TRBD1 (5 bases). The CDR3 is made up of 13 amino acids. V lost 7 bases to trimming and J lost 2 bases, with 11 bases between them. The germline V gene encodes CDR1 MDHEN and CDR2 SYDVKM. The CDR3 here is CASTEQDNYGYTF. The CDR3 region has the DNA TGTGCCAGCACCGAACAGGACAACTATGGCTACACCTTC.

V usage is TRBV2 and J usage is TRBJ2-6; 8 nucleotides align to TRBD1. The germline CDR1 and CDR2 sequences are SNHLY and FYNNEI. CDR3 size: 18 residues. Losses at the gene ends were 5 bases for V and 0 bases for J; bases not matched to a gene: 9. The chain's CDR3 is CASSPGTGVSSGANVLTF. CDR3 nucleotides: TGTGCCAGCAGTCCCGGGACAGGAGTTTCCTCTGGGGCCAACGTCCTGACTTTC.

The genes are TRBV6-5 and TRBJ1-1, with 12 bases lining up with TRBD1. The CDR3 runs to 14 residues. Trimming at V came to 2 bases and at J to 11 bases, leaving 6 bases not matched to a gene. From germline, CDR1 is MNHEY and CDR2 SVGAGI. For the CDR3, the DNA is TGTGCCAGCAGTTACCACGGGACAGGGGGCGGGGCTTTCTTT. It yields the protein CASSYHGTGGGAFF.

The chain couples TRBV20-1 to TRBJ1-1; D unclear. Trimming pared 0 bases from V and 1 base from J, leaving 12 bases between. The CDR3 totals 15 residues. Per germline, CDR1 DFQATT and CDR2 SNEGSKA (reference sequence). The CDR3 DNA reads as TGCAGTGCTAGAGATCGGTTGGACGCGAACACTGAAGCTTTCTTT. It translates to CSARDRLDANTEAFF.

This clonotype was recorded only once. The rearrangement links TRBV7-2 to TRBJ2-3; 7 positions agree with TRBD2. CDR3 length: 16 residues. Losses at the gene ends were 6 bases for V and 1 base for J; bases not matched to a gene: 10. Germline values: CDR1 SGHTA, CDR2 FQGNSA. The CDR3 DNA is TGTGCCAGCAGGAGGACTCCGGGGAGGGGCACAGATACGCAGTATTTT. It translates to CASRRTPGRGTDTQYF.

As to this clonotype: The junction does not match germline at one end; this may be a read error. The rearrangement joins TRBV7-7 to TRBJ2-2; TRBD2 agrees at 8 bases. The CDR3 covers 16 residues. CDR1 and CDR2 from the germline V gene are SSHAT and FNYEAQ (reference sequence). DNA of the CDR3: TGTGCTAGCAGCCAAACAAGCGGGGGGAACACCGGGGAGCTGTTTTTT. This encodes CASSQTSGGNTGELFF.

This clonotype turned up a few times. The chain employs TRBV6-1 and TRBJ1-2; TRBD1 might be the D (5 bases). Germline V CDR1 and CDR2: MNHNS, SASEGT. The CDR3 sequence is 15 residues long. V dropped 0 bases and J dropped 4 bases, with 12 bases sitting between them. DNA for the CDR3: TGTGCCAGCAGTGAAGCGCAGGGTTCTACCTATGGCTACACCTTC. Its translation is CASSEAQGSTYGYTF.

The chain links TRBV2 to TRBJ2-1; D possibly uses TRBD1 or TRBD2 (7 bases each). CDR3 length: 13 residues. Trimming took 4 bases from V and 9 from J, leaving 13 bases between them. Germline loops: CDR1 SNHLY, CDR2 FYNNEI. CDR3 bases: TGTGCCAGCAGTGCAGGGGGGGACCGTGAGCAGTTCTTC. Translation: CASSAGGDREQFF.

This chain joins TRBV4-3 and TRBJ2-7; D possibly matches TRBD1 or TRBD2 (7 bases each). The V end was cut by 0 bases, the J end by 4 bases, with 13 bases between. CDR3 length: 15 residues. The germline CDR1 and CDR2 sequences are LGHNA and YSLEER. CDR3 DNA: TGCGCCAGCAGCCAAGAGGGAGGGGACAGTTACGAGCAGTACTTC. Translated, it gives CASSQEGGDSYEQYF.

The chain employs TRBV6-1 and TRBJ2-1, with a tentative D call TRBD2 (7 bases). Trimming pared 5 bases from V and 0 bases from J, leaving 20 bases between. This CDR3 has 18 residues. The V gene's germline CDR1 is MNHNS and CDR2 SASEGT. The chain's CDR3 is CASSRGGRLPSSYNEQFF. For the CDR3, the DNA is TGTGCCAGCAGTCGCGGGGGCCGGCTCCCGAGCTCCTACAATGAGCAGTTCTTC.